This TCR beta chain was observed in a study of identical twins (dated by TCRdb to 2015 to 2016). Background on the whole study: TCR alpha and beta repertoires from monozygotic twins, unrelated adults of various ages and cord blood were deep-sequenced to test whether fetal clonotypes persist. To rule out contamination, replicate twin experiments were performed at different times with different library preparation protocols. The study at large found these results: Out-of-frame TCR alpha sharing in monozygotic twins was systematically underestimated by recombination models, whereas sharing between unrelated individuals was in agreement with the recombination models. Invariant T cells such as MAIT and iNKT could partly confound zero-insertion analyses, although diverse VJ usage argued against such confounding for most clonotypes. Compared with coincidental sharing between unrelated individuals, out-of-frame TCR alpha sequences shared between twins had an excess of sequences with low generation probability. The excess sharing between twins in beta out-of-frame sequences was weaker because fewer shared sequences reduced the signal-to-noise ratio. Because the same donors could not be followed over many years, conclusions were based on cross-sectional statistical analysis. Abundant cord blood beta clonotypes had fewer insertions, young adult naive repertoires showed a similar but weaker trend, and memory repertoires showed no such trend.

Every donor in the study was a healthy Caucasian. Three pairs of female monozygotic twins, all aged roughly 18 to 29 years, made up the twin cohort. The RNA used for TCR libraries was isolated from peripheral blood mononuclear cells. Library prep was done by 5' RACE. These reads were obtained on an Illumina HiSeq 2000. A universal primer binding site was added through template switching, and the final cDNA carried a unique molecular identifier so that TCR cDNA molecules could be counted accurately. First-strand cDNA for TCR alpha and beta chains was synthesized from specific primers in the conserved constant-segment region. To control for contamination, every cDNA library carried two barcodes: a SMART-Mk sample barcode plus Illumina barcodes. TruSeq adapter sequences along with Illumina sample barcodes were introduced in two successive PCR steps. The TCR alpha and beta cDNA libraries were sequenced on the Illumina HiSeq platform using custom primers. As for the authors' bioinformatics: Unique molecular identifiers were extracted from raw reads with MiGEC, and CDR3 positions were determined with MiXCR. Recombination models were inferred per individual with the repgenHMM and IGoR tools using an EM algorithm. Shared clonotype analysis was performed with the tcR package in R, normalizing sharing by the product of cloneset sizes. Out-of-frame nonproductive sequences were analyzed to study raw recombination free of thymic and clonal selection effects. The public sequencing data were trimmed at Q25 with fastp and processed into clonotypes with MiXCR by TCRdb, which kept only in-frame beta chains. A single entry per CDR3 protein holds the most common genes and DNA from its merged rows. TCRdb's processing, not the study's, gives the V and J calls here. Across this sample there are about 660,000 distinct CDR3 sequences, with less than 10% seen only once. The ten top clones hold approximately 0.89% of the sample.

For this clonotype: This receptor's antigen is unknown. It has no much larger one-base neighbor in the sample; base qualities were not kept.

CDR1 and CDR2 (DFQATT, SNEGSKA) derive from the germline V gene (reference sequence). The V end gives up 7 bases and the J end 4 bases, leaving 3 bases in the junction not matched to a gene. The CDR3 runs 11 residues from the cysteine to the phenylalanine. Only the CDR3 DNA stays, 33 bases, in frame from base 1. These data are also associated with another study on yellow fever vaccine responses in identical twins. Per the second study: According to the authors, the vaccine-induced T cell response in identical twins seemed to be partly convergent and partly specific to each individual. Focusing on identical twins, the study followed the T cell clones that responded to the vaccine, and did so with precision.

The rearrangement combines TRBV20-1 with TRBJ2-5; 7 of the junction bases match TRBD2. The sample comprised PBMCs. The sequence was collected from a woman under 30 in good health. This receptor carries the CDR3 CSGASGETQYF. The nucleotide sequence is given as TGCAGTGGGGCTAGCGGAGAGACCCAGTACTTC.